This TCR beta chain was sequenced for a study of chemoradiotherapy in HPV16-positive cancers (dated by TCRdb to 2021 to 2024). Describing the broader study: Functional T-cell assays on cells from two HPV16-positive patients defined candidate HPV-specific T-cell clones and common TCR motifs. The study asked whether T-cell immunity to the HPV oncoproteins E6 and E7 changes during chemoradiotherapy and whether this immunity affects survival. The candidate HPV-specific TCRs and motifs were then tracked in TCR repertoires from 86 patients with HPV-related cancers.

Because repertoires were sampled repeatedly during chemoradiotherapy, clonal expansion in the tumor microenvironment could be followed. Study-wide conclusions, independent of this receptor: The functional definition of HPV-specific T cells was derived from only two HPV16-positive patients, and the survival association was reported for HPV16-positive patients. In HPV16-positive patients, expansion of HPV-responsive T cells during chemoradiotherapy was found to be associated with improved recurrence-free survival. Expansion of candidate HPV-specific clones and E7-related TCR motifs was observed in the tumor microenvironment during treatment, whereas no such expansion was observed for non-HPV-specific T cells.

Of note for this clone: The specificity of this receptor is unknown. The input lacks base qualities; no much larger clone sits a single base away.

The method was the immunoSEQ multiplex PCR assay. Entries here come from immuneACCESS through TCRdb and include only in-frame sequences with V and J called. Some clones fail to appear in such tables; in the studies checked, an unresolved V gene covers under half of the shortfall, and the cause of the remainder is unknown. In all, the sample holds tens of thousands of clones, and 87% of those were seen once. The ten most abundant clones make up 4.5% of the sample. The clonotype was recovered from a human donor with HPV-associated anogenital cancer. The source material was blood, sampled from a patient who underwent chemoradiotherapy.

This receptor carries the CDR3 CASSIGSGNGYNEQFF. The DNA sequence is as follows: TGTGCCAGTAGTATCGGAAGCGGGAACGGTTACAATGAGCAGTTCTTC. The sequence is built from TRBV19 and TRBJ2-1; 7 central bases correspond to TRBD2. Here V drops 3 bases and J drops 4 bases, and the junction holds 9 bases not matched to any gene. The CDR1 and CDR2 encoded by the germline V gene (reference sequence) are LNHDA and SQIVND. The CDR3 sequence holds 16 residues, the cysteine and phenylalanine included. Only CDR3 DNA is held: 48 bases, read in frame from base 1. Supplemented by the reference TRBV19 and TRBJ2-1 proteins around the CDR3, the complete variable domain is DGGITQSPKYLFRKEGQNVTLSCEQNLNHDAMYWYRQDPGQGLRLIYYSQIVNDFQKGDIAEGYSVSREKKESFPLTVTSAQKNPTAFYLCASSIGSGNGYNEQFFGPGTRLTVL.